This T cell receptor beta chain is from a study of glioma-infiltrating T cells. Using RNA template, CDR3s of TCR alpha and beta were amplified with iRepertoire arm-PCR. TCRdb redid the calling of the multiplex PCR reads with MiXCR, one entry per CDR3 protein. The table includes approximately 6,100 distinct CDR3 sequences, around 44% detected once. After removal of 1 base from V and 4 bases from J, the junction contained 7 bases not matched to a gene. Germline values: CDR1 SGHTA, CDR2 FQGNSA. The CDR3 contains 15 residues. Ten or more counts support this clonotype. The chain recombines TRBV7-2 with TRBJ2-7; 7 positions match TRBD1. The clonotype was recovered from a human donor with low-grade glioma or glioblastoma, undergoing nonglioma brain surgery, or in good health (not recorded which). The sample comprised glioma tissue, nonneoplastic brain tissue, or PBMCs (not recorded which). The CDR3 bases are TGTGCCAGCAGCTTAGTCCCGACAGGGATGTACGAGCAGTACTTC. Translated: CASSLVPTGMYEQYF.